This entry describes one TCR beta chain. Profiling relied on immunoSEQ multiplex PCR, and the TCRdb table lists in-frame clones only, not all of them. Among approximately 59,000 clones listed, 80% were seen once. The record originates from a study of T cells in tumors after PD-1 blockade. Study-wide background: Daily vismodegib 150 mg continued in a subset of anti-PD-1-treated patients.

The material sequenced was PBMCs, taken before anti-PD-1 treatment. The receptor's source is a human donor with basal cell carcinoma.

The CDR3 coding sequence is TGTGCCAGCAGCTTGGGCAAGAATGAGCAGTTCTTC. Its translation is CASSLGKNEQFF. The chain couples TRBV5-4 to TRBJ2-1, with unresolved D. Trimming took off 0 bases at V and 7 bases at J, with 5 bases between the two ends. This CDR3 spans 12 amino acids. Germline V gives CDR1 SGHNT, CDR2 YYREEE (reference sequence). Based on the CDR3 plus reference TRBV5-4 and TRBJ2-1, the full variable domain is ETGVTQSPTHLIKTRGQQVTLRCSSQSGHNTVSWYQQALGQGPQFIFQYYREEENGRGNFPPRFSGLQFPNYSSELNVNALELDDSALYLCASSLGKNEQFFGPGTRLTVL.